The 13 T cell receptor beta chains reported below all come from one sample, sequenced in a study of cytomegalovirus exposure and HLA in healthy donors. Here immunoSEQ multiplex PCR was the method, and the copy in TCRdb shows in-frame clones only, minus some. This sample yields about 95,000 clones, of which less than 85% are seen a single time; approximately 22% belongs to the top ten. What was sequenced was PBMCs. The receptor source for this set is a man between 18 and 35 years old in good health and CMV-seropositive.

The chain recombines TRBV7-2 with TRBJ2-3, with D perhaps matching TRBD1 (6 bases). Germline loops: CDR1 SGHTA, CDR2 FQGNSA. V was trimmed by 3 bases and J by 2 bases, leaving 9 bases between them. The CDR3 has 14 amino acids. The CDR3, as DNA: TGTGCCAGCAGCTTGGACAGCTTCACAGATACGCAGTATTTT. Amino acid sequence: CASSLDSFTDTQYF. Full variable domain (missing parts from reference TRBV7-2 and TRBJ2-3): GAGVSQSPSNKVTEKGKDVELRCDPISGHTALYWYRQSLGQGLEFLIYFQGNSAPDKSGLPSDRFSAERTGGSVSTLTIQRTQQEDSAVYLCASSLDSFTDTQYFGPGTRLTVL.

The chain joins TRBV7-8 to TRBJ2-7, with D unresolved. The CDR3 is 13 amino acids. Trimming cost V 3 bases and J 2 bases, with 8 bases left between them. Germline V lookup: CDR1 SGHVS, CDR2 FQNEAQ. The CDR3 is CASSFSRAYEQYF. CDR3 coding DNA: TGTGCCAGCAGCTTTTCCCGGGCCTACGAGCAGTACTTC.

V is TRBV18 and J is TRBJ1-2, with 7 bases matching TRBD1. There are 13 residues in the CDR3. V gave up 2 bases and J gave up 5 bases; unmatched junction bases: 2. Germline lookup yields CDR1 KGHSH and CDR2 LQKENI. The CDR3 region has the DNA TGTGCCAGCTCACCAACAGGGGAATATGGCTACACCTTC. Translated: CASSPTGEYGYTF.

This sequence joins TRBV11-2 and TRBJ2-3; D possibly corresponds to TRBD2 (6 bases). V lost 4 bases to trimming and J lost 0 bases, with 14 bases between them. CDR3 length: 16 residues. Looked up from germline, CDR1 is SGHAT and CDR2 is FQNNGV. The CDR3 spells CASSWGPGRSTDTQYF. The CDR3 DNA reads as TGTGCCAGCAGCTGGGGCCCAGGGAGGAGCACAGATACGCAGTATTTT.

The chain employs TRBV5-1 and TRBJ2-1; 9 positions agree with TRBD2. The V segment lost 0 bases and the J segment 8 bases; nucleotides outside the gene matches: 9. The CDR3 spans 16 residues. Germline values: CDR1 SGHRS, CDR2 YFSETQ. The CDR3 is CASSLASSGIGDEQFF. The DNA for the CDR3 is TGCGCCAGCAGCTTGGCCTCTAGCGGGATAGGCGATGAGCAGTTCTTC.

This chain connects TRBV18 to TRBJ2-7; 7 bases fit TRBD1. The ends lost 0 bases at V and 3 bases at J; junction bases unmatched: 11. CDR1 KGHSH and CDR2 LQKENI come from the germline V gene. CDR3 length: 17 residues. CDR3 bases: TGTGCCAGCTCACCACCTTGTTTACAGGGGCCGGTCTACGAGCAGTACGTC. This gives the protein CASSPPCLQGPVYEQYV.

The rearrangement uses TRBV5-1 and TRBJ2-1, with D unclear. Germline lookup yields CDR1 SGHRS and CDR2 YFSETQ. The CDR3 is 16 residues long. The V gene lost 0 bases and the J gene lost 0 bases, with 10 bases spanning the gap. CDR3 DNA sequence: TGCGCCAGCAGCTTGGATCCAGCGCCCTCCTACAATGAGCAGTTCTTC. It encodes CASSLDPAPSYNEQFF.

This chain joins TRBV6-5 and TRBJ2-2, with 9 bases matching TRBD1. The CDR3 length is 14 residues. Per germline, CDR1 MNHEY and CDR2 SVGAGI. The junction had 4 bases not matched to a gene; V was cut back by 9 bases and J by 2 bases. In DNA, the CDR3 is TGTGCCAGTGGGACAGGGCTAAACACCGGGGAGCTGTTTTTT. It specifies CASGTGLNTGELFF.

V gene TRBV6-1 combines with J gene TRBJ1-1, with 8 nucleotides matching TRBD1. The CDR3 runs 14 residues. CDR1 and CDR2 (germline): MNHNS, SASEGT. J was trimmed by 4 bases and V by 6 bases; bases with no gene match: 7. In nucleotides, the CDR3 is TGTGCCAGCAGCGCAGGGGGCCGGGGCACTGAAGCTTTCTTT. Its protein product is CASSAGGRGTEAFF.

The chain employs TRBV28 and TRBJ2-7; 7 bases align to TRBD2. In germline, CDR1 is MDHEN, CDR2 SYDVKM. This CDR3 contains 15 residues. The V segment lost 2 bases and the J segment 0 bases; nucleotides outside the gene matches: 4. The CDR3 coding sequence is TGTGCCAGCAGTTTACCGGGAGGCACCTCCTACGAGCAGTACTTC. It is translated as CASSLPGGTSYEQYF.

The rearrangement joins TRBV7-3 to TRBJ2-2, with 8 bases that match TRBD2. The CDR3 loop spans 15 amino acids. Losses at the gene ends were 5 bases for V and 6 bases for J; bases not matched to a gene: 8. Germline V gene data show CDR1 as SGHTA and CDR2 as FQGTGA. CDR3: CASSAGHGGAGELFF. CDR3 coding DNA: TGTGCCAGCAGCGCGGGACACGGGGGGGCCGGGGAGCTGTTTTTT.

The genes are TRBV5-4 and TRBJ1-2; tentative D call: TRBD1 (6 bases). The CDR3 has 15 residues. Germline loops: CDR1 SGHNT, CDR2 YYREEE (reference sequence). V was pared by 1 base and J by 2 bases, with 12 bases between. The CDR3 spells CASSLSRGPNYGYTF. The CDR3 bases are TGTGCCAGCAGCTTGAGCAGGGGTCCCAACTATGGCTACACCTTC.

This clone has just a few counts. J is TRBJ2-7 and V is TRBV4-2, with TRBD2 identical over 14 bases. The trim removed 1 base at V and 6 bases at J, leaving 2 bases unmatched. From germline, CDR1 is LGHNA and CDR2 YNFKEQ. This CDR3 is 15 amino acids long. The CDR3 loop reads CASSQAGLAGGEQYF. The CDR3 bases are TGTGCCAGCAGCCAAGCCGGACTAGCGGGAGGCGAGCAGTACTTC.